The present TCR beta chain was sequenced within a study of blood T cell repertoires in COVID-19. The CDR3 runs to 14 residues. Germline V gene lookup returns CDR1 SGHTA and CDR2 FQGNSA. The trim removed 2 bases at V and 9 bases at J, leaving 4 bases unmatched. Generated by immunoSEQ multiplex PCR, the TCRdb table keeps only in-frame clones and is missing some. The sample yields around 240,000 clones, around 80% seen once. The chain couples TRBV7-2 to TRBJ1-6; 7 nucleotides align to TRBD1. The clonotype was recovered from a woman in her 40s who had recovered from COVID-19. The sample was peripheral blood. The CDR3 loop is CASSLTGASSPLHF. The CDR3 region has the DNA TGTGCCAGCAGCTTAACAGGGGCCAGTTCACCCCTCCACTTT.